These 30 T cell receptor beta chains were sequenced from one sample in a study of OX40 agonist ivuxolimab in advanced cancers. Clones were read by immunoSEQ multiplex PCR, and TCRdb kept only the in-frame ones, dropping some. The repertoire has around 110,000 clones, 75% to 95% of them found once; the top ten carry more than 0.4%. Material: CD4+ or CD8+ T cells sorted from blood, obtained in a trial of the OX40 agonist ivuxolimab. These receptors came from an adult with an advanced solid tumor such as melanoma, head and neck, liver or kidney cancer.

This chain joins TRBV6-4 and TRBJ2-1; no clear D gene. Trimming removed 0 bases from V and 4 bases from J, with 4 bases in between. Germline V gene lookup returns CDR1 MRHNA and CDR2 SNTAGT. There are 13 residues in the CDR3. CDR3 coding DNA: TGTGCCAGCAGTGACTCGGGGTACAATGAGCAGTTCTTC. Translation gives CASSDSGYNEQFF.

The gene calls are TRBV29-1 and TRBJ2-7, with TRBD2 as a possible D gene (6 bases). Trimming took 6 bases from V and 0 from J, leaving 21 bases between them. Germline V CDR1 and CDR2: SQVTM, ANQGSEA. This CDR3 spans 16 amino acids. This chain's CDR3 is CSVNPGGLGGSYEQYF. The CDR3 DNA follows: TGCAGCGTCAACCCTGGGGGACTGGGGGGCTCCTACGAGCAGTACTTC.

The V call is TRBV25-1, the J call TRBJ2-6; a weak D match, TRBD1 (5 bases). V gave up 4 bases and J gave up 5 bases, with 21 bases separating them. CDR3 length equals 18 residues. Germline V gene lookup returns CDR1 MGHDK and CDR2 SYGVNS. CDR3 in DNA: TGTGCCAGCAGTGTCCACCTAGATGGACAAAGTCGGGCCAACGTCCTGACTTTC. Translated, it gives CASSVHLDGQSRANVLTF.

The chain links TRBV6-5 to TRBJ2-1; TRBD2 is a possible D gene (6 bases). Trimming took off 6 bases at V and 12 bases at J, with 15 bases between the two ends. CDR1 and CDR2 from the germline V gene are MNHEY and SVGAGI. There are 12 residues in the CDR3. CDR3 loop: CASSRSGGVQFF. The CDR3 DNA follows: TGTGCCAGCAGCCGCTCCGGGGGAGTGCAGTTCTTC.

As DNA, the CDR3 is TGCGCCAGCAGCTTGGGGGACAGGGAACTCGTGTACATTCAGTACTTC. It translates to CASSLGDRELVYIQYF. This chain joins TRBV5-1 and TRBJ2-4; 9 bases are shared with TRBD1. The junction had 9 bases not matched to a gene; V was cut back by 0 bases and J by 8 bases. The germline CDR1 and CDR2 sequences are SGHRS and YFSETQ. CDR3 length: 16 amino acids.

The chain combines TRBV6-5 with TRBJ2-3; D ambiguous. Trimming took off 6 bases at V and 3 bases at J, with 4 bases between the two ends. The CDR3 runs 11 residues. Germline CDR1 and CDR2: MNHEY and SVGAGI. CDR3: CASRATDTQYF. The CDR3 DNA reads TGTGCCAGCAGGGCTACAGATACGCAGTATTTT.

The rearrangement uses TRBV11-3 and TRBJ2-3; 8 positions match TRBD2. Losses at the gene ends were 5 bases for V and 2 bases for J; bases not matched to a gene: 12. This CDR3 comprises 17 residues. Germline V gene lookup returns CDR1 SGHNT and CDR2 YENEEA. CDR3: CASSPMPGLEPTDTQYF. In DNA form, the CDR3 reads TGTGCCAGCAGCCCCATGCCGGGACTAGAACCCACAGATACGCAGTATTTT.

The V gene is TRBV28, the J gene TRBJ1-2; 8 bases agree with TRBD1. The CDR3 is 13 residues long. The junction had 6 bases not matched to a gene; V was cut back by 8 bases and J by 4 bases. CDR1 and CDR2 (germline): MDHEN, SYDVKM. CDR3 sequence: CASGQGESYGYTF. The CDR3 DNA sequence: TGTGCCAGCGGACAGGGCGAATCCTATGGCTACACCTTC.

The V gene is TRBV28, the J gene TRBJ1-5; D is uncertain. The CDR3 runs 11 residues. V dropped 2 bases and J dropped 4 bases, with 0 bases sitting between them. Germline V gives CDR1 MDHEN, CDR2 SYDVKM. Here the CDR3 reads CASSLNQPQHF. The DNA for the CDR3 is TGTGCCAGCAGTTTAAATCAGCCCCAGCATTTT.

The V and J genes are TRBV6-5 and TRBJ2-7; 8 bases match TRBD1. CDR1 is MNHEY, CDR2 SVGAGI, per germline. The V segment lost 6 bases and the J segment 6 bases; nucleotides outside the gene matches: 4. This CDR3 is 12 amino acids long. CDR3 amino acids: CASSRTGSEQYF. The CDR3 DNA sequence: TGTGCCAGCAGCCGGACAGGGAGCGAGCAGTACTTC.

The rearrangement links TRBV5-4 to TRBJ2-1; 10 positions agree with TRBD1. Trimming took 0 bases from V and 9 from J; bases not matched to a gene: 3. There are 14 residues in the CDR3. Germline lookup yields CDR1 SGHNT and CDR2 YYREEE (reference sequence). CDR3 in amino acids: CASSLGQGASEQFF. The CDR3 DNA reads as TGTGCCAGCAGCTTGGGACAGGGGGCAAGTGAGCAGTTCTTC.

This chain connects TRBV28 to TRBJ1-5; 9 nucleotides agree with TRBD1. The CDR3 has 16 amino acids. V dropped 7 bases and J dropped 7; count of bases not matched to a gene: 14. Germline V CDR1 and CDR2: MDHEN, SYDVKM. CDR3 in amino acids: CASISGQGQGVQPQHF. CDR3 DNA sequence: TGTGCCAGCATCTCAGGGCAGGGACAGGGAGTACAGCCCCAGCATTTT.

The V call is TRBV5-6, the J call TRBJ1-6; D possibly corresponds to TRBD1 (5 bases). This CDR3 has 13 amino acids. The germline V and J ends were trimmed by 7 bases and 14 bases, with 19 bases remaining between them. Germline CDR1 and CDR2: SGHDT and YYEEEE. The CDR3 region is CASARGLGFTLHF. As DNA, the CDR3 is TGTGCCAGCGCAAGGGGTTTGGGATTCACCCTCCACTTT.

The gene calls are TRBV18 and TRBJ1-3; unclear D gene. CDR1 is KGHSH and CDR2 is LQKENI in the germline V gene. V dropped 6 bases and J dropped 0 bases, with 9 bases sitting between them. The CDR3 spans 14 residues. The CDR3 DNA sequence: TGTGCCAGCTCGACGGTTCCCTCTGGAAACACCATATATTTT. This codes for CASSTVPSGNTIYF.

The chain combines TRBV9 with TRBJ2-1; 9 nucleotides line up with TRBD1. CDR1 is SGDLS, CDR2 YYNGEE, per germline. The CDR3 sequence is 15 residues long. The V and J ends lost 4 bases and 3 bases, in that order; junction bases with no gene match: 5. Written as DNA, the CDR3 is TGTGCCAGCAGCCCCGGACAGGGGCTCTACAATGAGCAGTTCTTC. Its translation is CASSPGQGLYNEQFF.

This clone was counted once. Germline and junction disagree at one end, which may indicate a read error. This rearrangement joins TRBV7-7 to TRBJ2-5; 9 nucleotides agree with TRBD2. The CDR3 is made up of 16 amino acids. Germline V CDR1 and CDR2: SSHAT, FNYEAQ (reference sequence). The DNA of the CDR3 is TGTGCTAGCAGCTTAGGGGGTAGCGGGGGTATTGAGACCCAGTACTTC. Its translation is CASSLGGSGGIETQYF.

This chain joins TRBV7-8 and TRBJ1-6; TRBD1 agrees at 10 bases. Looked up from germline, CDR1 is SGHVS and CDR2 is FQNEAQ. J gave up 4 bases and V 5 bases, and 5 bases lay outside the gene matches. This CDR3 is built from 16 residues. The DNA for the CDR3 is TGTGCCAGCAGCCAGACAGGGGGCGGGTATAATTCACCCCTCCACTTT. It translates to CASSQTGGGYNSPLHF.

The CDR3 DNA follows: TGTGCCAGCAGCTTAACGGGGGGTCCGAACACCGGGGAGCTGTTTTTT. It yields the protein CASSLTGGPNTGELFF. V and J are TRBV7-2 and TRBJ2-2, with 7 bases matching TRBD2. The CDR3 totals 16 residues. Germline CDR1 and CDR2: SGHTA and FQGNSA. Trimming removed 2 bases from V and 0 bases from J; junction bases left unmatched: 3.

V gene TRBV6-1 combines with J gene TRBJ1-5; TRBD1 matches at 7 bases. This CDR3 is 13 amino acids long. Germline V gene sequence: CDR1 MNHNS, CDR2 SASEGT. J lost 5 bases, V lost 7 bases, and 5 bases had no gene match. The CDR3 spells CASTDRVDQPQHF. CDR3 nucleotides: TGTGCCAGCACTGACAGGGTAGATCAGCCCCAGCATTTT.

V is TRBV7-9 and J is TRBJ2-5; D may be TRBD1 (7 bases). The ends were cut back, 11 bases at V and 2 bases at J, with 18 bases in the middle. CDR1 and CDR2 (germline): SEHNR, FQNEAQ (reference sequence). The CDR3 is 14 amino acids. CDR3 DNA sequence: TGTGCCCACGATGCGACAGGGACTCAAGAGACCCAGTACTTC. The encoded protein is CAHDATGTQETQYF.

The sample holds one count of this clone. The CDR3 region has the DNA TGTGCCAGCAGTTGGGACAGATGGGGAGCTTTCTTT. It encodes CASSWDRWGAFF. The J gene is TRBJ1-1, the V gene TRBV28; 7 bases are shared with TRBD1. Trimming at V came to 4 bases and at J to 10 bases, leaving 6 bases not matched to a gene. The CDR3 is 12 residues long. Germline CDR1 and CDR2: MDHEN and SYDVKM.

V usage is TRBV6-1 and J usage is TRBJ2-7, with D possibly being TRBD1 or TRBD2 (5 bases each). CDR1 and CDR2 (germline): MNHNS, SASEGT. The CDR3 is 13 amino acids. Between the trimmed V and J ends, which lost 11 bases and 6 bases, there was a span of 20 bases. In nucleotides, the CDR3 is TGTGCCTGCCTGTATCTTCGGGGCTTCGAGCAGTACTTC. This translates into CACLYLRGFEQYF.

The chain recombines TRBV9 with TRBJ2-3; D uncertain. This CDR3 has 14 amino acids. CDR1 and CDR2 from the germline V gene are SGDLS and YYNGEE. Trimming removed 0 bases from V and 6 bases from J, with 11 bases in between. CDR3 protein: CASSVDKESDTQYF. CDR3 nucleotide sequence: TGTGCCAGCAGCGTAGATAAGGAGTCCGATACGCAGTATTTT.

The chain carries TRBV30 and TRBJ2-1; TRBD2 agrees at 8 bases. CDR1 is GTSNPN and CDR2 is SVGIG in the germline V gene (reference sequence). The CDR3 runs 15 residues. The junction had 9 bases not matched to a gene; V was cut back by 0 bases and J by 8 bases. CDR3 sequence: CAWSVTGGPLDEQFF. In DNA form, the CDR3 reads TGTGCCTGGAGTGTAACGGGGGGGCCCCTGGATGAGCAGTTCTTC.

This sequence joins TRBV7-2 and TRBJ2-1; 8 bases align to TRBD1. Germline assignment: CDR1 SGHTA and CDR2 FQGNSA. The CDR3 has 12 amino acids. The junction had 4 bases not matched to a gene; V was cut back by 3 bases and J by 12 bases. CDR3 residues: CASSFGQGGQFF. In nucleotides, the CDR3 is TGTGCCAGCAGCTTTGGACAGGGCGGGCAGTTCTTC. The variable domain in full, with the rest retrieved from reference TRBV7-2 and TRBJ2-1, is GAGVSQSPSNKVTEKGKDVELRCDPISGHTALYWYRQSLGQGLEFLIYFQGNSAPDKSGLPSDRFSAERTGGSVSTLTIQRTQQEDSAVYLCASSFGQGGQFFGPGTRLTVL.

The chain employs TRBV18 and TRBJ2-7; D remains unclear. The CDR3 consists of 14 residues. CDR1 and CDR2 from the germline V gene are KGHSH and LQKENI. The V gene lost 0 bases and the J gene lost 6 bases, with 12 bases spanning the gap. CDR3: CASSPPTTISEQYF. The CDR3 DNA sequence: TGTGCCAGCTCACCACCGACGACAATCAGCGAGCAGTACTTC.

V gene TRBV7-2 combines with J gene TRBJ2-2, with D perhaps TRBD2 (6 bases). The CDR3 has 16 residues. The V gene's germline CDR1 is SGHTA and CDR2 FQGNSA. Trimming took 1 base from V and 5 from J, leaving 14 bases between them. This CDR3 reads CASSLGAAGRTGELFF. In DNA, the CDR3 is TGTGCCAGCAGCTTAGGCGCTGCCGGGAGAACCGGGGAGCTGTTTTTT.

V gene TRBV7-2 combines with J gene TRBJ2-7, with TRBD2 identical over 8 bases. The CDR3 is 14 amino acids. With 6 bases clipped from V and 0 bases from J, the junction kept 4 bases outside the gene matches. The germline gives CDR1 SGHTA, CDR2 FQGNSA. Here the CDR3 DNA reads TGTGCCAGCAGGAGCGGGGGCAGCTCCTACGAGCAGTACTTC. Translation gives CASRSGGSSYEQYF.

The rearrangement links TRBV7-2 to TRBJ1-5, with D maybe TRBD1 (5 bases). There are 15 residues in the CDR3. The germline V gene encodes CDR1 SGHTA and CDR2 FQGNSA. V lost 2 bases and J 0 bases, leaving 8 bases between the germline ends. The CDR3 loop is CASSLLGDSNQPQHF. CDR3 DNA: TGTGCCAGCAGCTTATTGGGGGATAGCAATCAGCCCCAGCATTTT.

The J gene is TRBJ1-2, the V gene TRBV28, with TRBD1 identical over 9 bases. In germline, CDR1 is MDHEN, CDR2 SYDVKM. V was pared by 6 bases and J by 6 bases, with 14 bases of the junction left unmatched. This CDR3 spans 16 amino acids. The CDR3 sequence is CASSQPGTGYYNGYTF. As DNA, the CDR3 is TGTGCCAGCAGCCAACCCGGGACAGGGTATTACAATGGCTACACCTTC.